This T cell receptor beta chain was obtained from a study of CD8+ T cells in alopecia areata (dated by TCRdb to 2016 to 2019). With respect to the entire study: Treated patients were enrolled in an open-label pilot trial of oral tofacitinib, 5 to 10 mg twice daily, for moderate-to-severe alopecia areata. Patients stayed on tofacitinib for 6 to 18 months and then had 6 months of follow-up off drug so that delayed response and recurrence could be assessed. To study T cell clonal expansion in alopecia areata, the researchers applied high-throughput TCRbeta sequencing to both the C3H/HeJ mouse model and human patients. On the human side, TCRbeta sequencing was run on scalp tissue and on sorted CD4+ and CD8+ peripheral blood T cells from healthy controls and from alopecia areata patients with either patchy or totalis/universalis disease. Biopsies were taken from tofacitinib-treated patients at baseline and at 4 and 24 weeks of treatment, and a later scalp biopsy was taken in several of the tofacitinib-treated patients. Clonality in the scalp was compared among normal scalp (n=4), patchy alopecia areata scalp (n=8), and alopecia totalis/universalis scalp (n=8). The RNA source kit depended on sample type: the PAXgene miRNA kit for fixed scalp, the miRNeasy kit for PBMCs, and the RNeasy kit for mouse skin. TCRbeta CDR3 regions were amplified by immunoSEQ multiplex PCR using 35 Vbeta forward and 13 Jbeta reverse primers.

Reading from cysteine to phenylalanine, the CDR3 counts 14 amino acids. The entry retains the CDR3 DNA only, 42 bases that are in frame from base 1. Deletion took 6 bases off V and 1 base off J, with a span of 12 bases between the germline ends. Based on the germline V gene, the CDR1 and CDR2 sequences are MDHEN and SYDVKM. This sample's time point label indicates: baseline before oral tofacitinib. Peripheral blood and lesional scalp punch biopsies were obtained from patients with alopecia areata. PBMCs were isolated by density centrifugation and stained for CD3, CD4 and CD8, and CD4+ and CD8+ T cells were sorted on a FACSAria. The library was made by the immunoSEQ multiplex PCR assay. RNA was extracted from all samples and reverse transcribed into cDNA, which served as template for TCR sequencing. SuperScript III was used for first-strand cDNA synthesis, primed with a 2:1 mix of oligo-dT and random hexamers. A synthetic immune receptor repertoire was used to measure amplification bias, and any remaining bias was corrected computationally. The study's own analysis went as follows. Raw reads were preprocessed to remove errors, and CDR3 was defined by IMGT conventions from the conserved cysteine to phenylalanine. Clonality was calculated as 1 minus Shannon entropy normalized by log2 of the number of productive unique TCRs. Scalp TCRbeta sequences were cross-referenced with sorted blood CD4 and CD8 repertoires so that the CD4 or CD8 identity of scalp clones could be inferred. The source is immuneACCESS, and TCRdb retained only in-frame sequences with V and J called. Part of the clones is not carried over; for the studies checked, unresolved V genes explain less than half of this, and the remainder is unexplained. The DNA gave D and trimming, while V, J and clone size come from that table. The table for this sample lists some 170,000 clones; around 71% of them were counted only once. In total, the top ten clones hold 11% of the sample.

Paper-wide results and their limitations: Compared with normal scalp, lesional scalp, particularly in alopecia totalis/universalis, had higher clonality and more expanded CD8+ clones, which suggests antigenic drive. Scalp TCR repertoire analysis is complicated because resident alphabeta T cells in normal human skin are also sequenced, whereas mouse skin is dominated by gammadelta T cells. TCR sequences shared between patients were less clear than in mice, possibly partly because of HLA diversity in the patient population.

Concerning this clone: Its antigen is currently not known. Base qualities were left out, and no much larger clone turns up one base away.

The V gene is TRBV28 and the J gene is TRBJ1-1, and perhaps TRBD1 as D gene, on 6 matching bases. Material: CD8+ T cells sorted from blood, obtained at week 0. The clonotype comes from a human donor with alopecia areata. The DNA sequence is TGTGCCAGCAGCGAAACGGACAGGAACACTGAAGCTTTCTTT. Its protein product is CASSETDRNTEAFF.